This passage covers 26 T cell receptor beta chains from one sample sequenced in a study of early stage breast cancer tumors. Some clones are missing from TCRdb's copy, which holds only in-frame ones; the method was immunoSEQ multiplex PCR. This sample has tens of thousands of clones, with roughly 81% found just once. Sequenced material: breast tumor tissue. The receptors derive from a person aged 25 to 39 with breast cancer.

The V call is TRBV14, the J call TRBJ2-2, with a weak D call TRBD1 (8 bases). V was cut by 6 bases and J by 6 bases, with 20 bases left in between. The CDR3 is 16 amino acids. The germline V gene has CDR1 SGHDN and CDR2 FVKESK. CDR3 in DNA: TGTGCCAGCAGGGGGAGCGGGACAGGAGGCTCCGGGGAGCTGTTTTTT. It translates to CASRGSGTGGSGELFF.

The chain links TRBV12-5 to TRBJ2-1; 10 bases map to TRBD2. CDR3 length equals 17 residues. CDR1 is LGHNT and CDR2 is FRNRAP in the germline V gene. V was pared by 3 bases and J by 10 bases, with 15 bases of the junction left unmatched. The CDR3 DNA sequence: TGTGCTAGTGGTTTCTCCCCCAGTAGCGGGAGGCACTACGAGCAGTTCTTC. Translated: CASGFSPSSGRHYEQFF.

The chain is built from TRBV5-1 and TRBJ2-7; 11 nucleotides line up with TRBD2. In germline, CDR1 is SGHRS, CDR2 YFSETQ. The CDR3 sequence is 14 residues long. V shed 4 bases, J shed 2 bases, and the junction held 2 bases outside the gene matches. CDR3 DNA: TGCGCCAGCAGCAGACTAGCGGGGACCTACGAGCAGTACTTC. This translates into CASSRLAGTYEQYF.

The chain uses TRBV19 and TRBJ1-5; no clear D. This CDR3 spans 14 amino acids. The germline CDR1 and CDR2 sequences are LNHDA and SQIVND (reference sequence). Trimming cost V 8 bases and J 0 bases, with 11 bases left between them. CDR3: CASAIPYSNQPQHF. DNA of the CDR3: TGTGCCAGTGCCATACCTTATAGCAATCAGCCCCAGCATTTT.

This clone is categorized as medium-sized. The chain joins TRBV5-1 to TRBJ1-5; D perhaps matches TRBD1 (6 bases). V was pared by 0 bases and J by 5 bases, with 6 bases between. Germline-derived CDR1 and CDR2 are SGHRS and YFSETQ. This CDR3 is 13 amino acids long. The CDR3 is CASSLGGHQPQHF. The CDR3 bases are TGCGCCAGCAGCTTGGGGGGGCATCAGCCCCAGCATTTT. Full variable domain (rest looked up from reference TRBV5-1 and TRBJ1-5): KAGVTQTPRYLIKTRGQQVTLSCSPISGHRSVSWYQQTPGQGLQFLFEYFSETQRNKGNFPGRFSGRQFSNSRSEMNVSTLELGDSALYLCASSLGGHQPQHFGDGTRLSIL.

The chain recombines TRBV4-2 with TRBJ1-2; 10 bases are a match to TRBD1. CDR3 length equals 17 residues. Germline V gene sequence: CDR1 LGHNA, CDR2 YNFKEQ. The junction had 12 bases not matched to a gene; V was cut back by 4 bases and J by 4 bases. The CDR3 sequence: CASSRGTGASLLYGYTF. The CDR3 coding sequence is TGTGCCAGCAGCCGGGGGACAGGGGCCTCCCTGCTCTATGGCTACACCTTC.

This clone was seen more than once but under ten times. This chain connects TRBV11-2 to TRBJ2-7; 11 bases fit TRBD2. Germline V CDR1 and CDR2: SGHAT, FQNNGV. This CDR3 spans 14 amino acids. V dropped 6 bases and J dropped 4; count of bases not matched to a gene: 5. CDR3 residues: CASRISGRVYEQYF. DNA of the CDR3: TGTGCCAGCAGGATTAGCGGGAGGGTTTACGAGCAGTACTTC.

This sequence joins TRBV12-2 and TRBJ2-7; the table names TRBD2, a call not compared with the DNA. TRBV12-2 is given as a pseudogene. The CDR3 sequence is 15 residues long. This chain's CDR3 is CASRYHPPYTYEQYF. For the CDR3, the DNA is TGTGCAAGTCGCTACCACCCACCCTATACCTACGAGCAGTACTTC.

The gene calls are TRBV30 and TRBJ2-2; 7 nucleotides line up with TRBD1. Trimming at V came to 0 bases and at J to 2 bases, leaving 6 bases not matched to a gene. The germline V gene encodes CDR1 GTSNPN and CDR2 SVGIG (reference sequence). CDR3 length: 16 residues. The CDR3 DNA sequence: TGTGCCTGGAGTGTAGGGGAAGGGGGCAACACCGGGGAGCTGTTTTTT. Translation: CAWSVGEGGNTGELFF.

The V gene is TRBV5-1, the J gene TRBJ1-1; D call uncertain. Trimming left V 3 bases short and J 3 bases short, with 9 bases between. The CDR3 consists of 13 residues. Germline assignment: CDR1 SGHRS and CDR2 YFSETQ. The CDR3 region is CASSSEQHTEAFF. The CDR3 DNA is TGCGCCAGCAGCTCGGAGCAGCACACTGAAGCTTTCTTT.

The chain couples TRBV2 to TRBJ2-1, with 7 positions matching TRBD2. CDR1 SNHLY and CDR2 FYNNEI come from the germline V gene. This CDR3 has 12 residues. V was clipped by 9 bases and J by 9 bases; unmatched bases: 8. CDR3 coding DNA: TGTGCCAGAGGACTAGGGAGTAGTGAGCAGTTCTTC. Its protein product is CARGLGSSEQFF.

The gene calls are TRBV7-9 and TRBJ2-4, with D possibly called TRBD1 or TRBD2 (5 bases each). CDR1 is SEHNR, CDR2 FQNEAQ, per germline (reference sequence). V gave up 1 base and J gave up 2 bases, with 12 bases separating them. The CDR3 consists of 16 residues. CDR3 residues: CASSLDRDPTKNIQYF. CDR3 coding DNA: TGTGCCAGCAGCTTAGACCGGGACCCGACCAAAAACATTCAGTACTTC.

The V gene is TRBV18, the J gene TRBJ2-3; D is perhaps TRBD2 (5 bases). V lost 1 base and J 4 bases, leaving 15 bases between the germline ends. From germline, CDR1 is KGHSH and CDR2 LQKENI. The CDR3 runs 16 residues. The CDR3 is CASSPLKHSSADTQYF. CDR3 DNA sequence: TGTGCCAGCTCACCACTTAAACACAGTAGCGCAGATACGCAGTATTTT.

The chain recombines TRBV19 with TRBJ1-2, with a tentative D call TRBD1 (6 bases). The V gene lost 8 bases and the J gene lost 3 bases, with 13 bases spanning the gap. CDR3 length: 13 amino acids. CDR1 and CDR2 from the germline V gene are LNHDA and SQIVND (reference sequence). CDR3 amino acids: CASGQGTHYGYTF. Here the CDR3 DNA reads TGTGCCAGTGGCCAGGGGACCCACTATGGCTACACCTTC.

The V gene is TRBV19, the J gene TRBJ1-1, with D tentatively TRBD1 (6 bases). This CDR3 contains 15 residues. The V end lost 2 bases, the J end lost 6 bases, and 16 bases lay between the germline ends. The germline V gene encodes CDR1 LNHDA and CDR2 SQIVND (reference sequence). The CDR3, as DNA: TGTGCCAGTAGTATAAGACGGGGGCGGGAGGCTGAAGCTTTCTTT. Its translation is CASSIRRGREAEAFF.

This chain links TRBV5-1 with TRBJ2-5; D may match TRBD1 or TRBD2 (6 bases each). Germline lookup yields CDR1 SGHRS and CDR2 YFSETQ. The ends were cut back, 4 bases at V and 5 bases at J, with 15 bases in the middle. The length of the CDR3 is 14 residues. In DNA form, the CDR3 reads TGCGCCAGCAGCGACACGGGGGCGGGGGAGACCCAGTACTTC. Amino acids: CASSDTGAGETQYF.

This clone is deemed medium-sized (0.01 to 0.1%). CDR3 region: CAWRGRGYEQYF. The CDR3 DNA reads TGTGCCTGGCGGGGAAGGGGCTACGAGCAGTACTTC. The genes are TRBV30 and TRBJ2-7; D is possibly TRBD1 or TRBD2 (5 bases each). The germline V gene encodes CDR1 GTSNPN and CDR2 SVGIG (reference sequence). Between the trimmed V and J ends, which lost 5 bases and 3 bases, there was a span of 11 bases. The CDR3 loop spans 12 amino acids.

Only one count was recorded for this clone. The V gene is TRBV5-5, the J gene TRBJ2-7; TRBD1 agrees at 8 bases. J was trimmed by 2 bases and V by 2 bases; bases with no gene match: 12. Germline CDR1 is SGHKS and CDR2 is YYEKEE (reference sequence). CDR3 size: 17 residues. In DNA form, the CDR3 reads TGTGCCAGCAGCTTTTCCGGGACAGGCTCCATTGCCTACGAGCAGTACTTC. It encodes CASSFSGTGSIAYEQYF.

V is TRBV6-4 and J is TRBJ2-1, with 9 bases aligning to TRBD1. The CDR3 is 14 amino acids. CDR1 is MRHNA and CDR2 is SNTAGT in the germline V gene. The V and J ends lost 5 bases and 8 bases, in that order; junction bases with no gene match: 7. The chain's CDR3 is CASSRDRGSDEQFF. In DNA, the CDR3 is TGTGCCAGCAGTCGCGACAGGGGGTCGGATGAGCAGTTCTTC.

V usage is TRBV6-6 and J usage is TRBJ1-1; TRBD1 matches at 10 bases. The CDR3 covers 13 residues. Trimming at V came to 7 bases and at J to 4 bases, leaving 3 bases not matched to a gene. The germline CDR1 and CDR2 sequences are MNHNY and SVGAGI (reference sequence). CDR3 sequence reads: CASNDRGPTEAFF. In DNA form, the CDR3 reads TGTGCCAGCAACGACAGGGGGCCCACTGAAGCTTTCTTT.

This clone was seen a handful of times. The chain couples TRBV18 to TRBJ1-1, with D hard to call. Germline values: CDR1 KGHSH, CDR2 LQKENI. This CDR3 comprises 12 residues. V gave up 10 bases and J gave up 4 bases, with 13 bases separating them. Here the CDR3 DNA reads TGTGCCACCTCGGGGATGGGCACTGAAGCTTTCTTT. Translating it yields CATSGMGTEAFF. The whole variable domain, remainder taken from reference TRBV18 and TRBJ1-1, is NAGVMQNPRHLVRRRGQEARLRCSPMKGHSHVYWYRQLPEEGLKFMVYLQKENIIDESGMPKERFSAEFPKEGPSILRIQQVVRGDSAAYFCATSGMGTEAFFGQGTRLTVV.

The CDR3 protein is CASSPAQYTEAFF. Written as DNA, the CDR3 is TGTGCCAGCTCACCGGCACAGTACACTGAAGCTTTCTTT. The genes are TRBV18 and TRBJ1-1; D remains ambiguous. V lost 3 bases and J lost 3, with 8 bases in between. Per germline, CDR1 KGHSH and CDR2 LQKENI. This CDR3 is 13 amino acids long.

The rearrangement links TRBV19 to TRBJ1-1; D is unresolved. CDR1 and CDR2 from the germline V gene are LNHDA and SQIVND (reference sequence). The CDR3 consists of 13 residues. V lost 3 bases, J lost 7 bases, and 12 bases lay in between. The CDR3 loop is CASSMAEMIEAFF. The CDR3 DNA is TGTGCCAGTAGTATGGCAGAGATGATTGAAGCTTTCTTT.

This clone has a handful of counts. The CDR3 DNA sequence: TGTGCCATCAGTGAGTCGTCGGACCCCGGGACCTTGAACACTGAAGCTTTCTTT. The encoded protein is CAISESSDPGTLNTEAFF. V and J are TRBV10-3 and TRBJ1-1, with D possibly TRBD1 on 5 matching bases. The V end lost 0 bases, the J end lost 0 bases, and 17 bases lay between the germline ends. The length of the CDR3 is 18 residues. CDR1 is ENHRY, CDR2 SYGVKD, per germline.

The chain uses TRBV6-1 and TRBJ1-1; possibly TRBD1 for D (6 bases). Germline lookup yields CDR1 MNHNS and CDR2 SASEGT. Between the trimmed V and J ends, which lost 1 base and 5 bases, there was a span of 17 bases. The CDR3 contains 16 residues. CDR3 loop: CASSEDVAGHWTEAFF. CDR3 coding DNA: TGTGCCAGCAGTGAAGACGTGGCGGGACATTGGACTGAAGCTTTCTTT.

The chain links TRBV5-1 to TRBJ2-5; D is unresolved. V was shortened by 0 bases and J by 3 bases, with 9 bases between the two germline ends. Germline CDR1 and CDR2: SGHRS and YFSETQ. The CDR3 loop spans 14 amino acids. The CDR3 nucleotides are TGCGCCAGCAGCTTGGAACCCCCCGAAGAGACCCAGTACTTC. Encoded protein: CASSLEPPEETQYF.